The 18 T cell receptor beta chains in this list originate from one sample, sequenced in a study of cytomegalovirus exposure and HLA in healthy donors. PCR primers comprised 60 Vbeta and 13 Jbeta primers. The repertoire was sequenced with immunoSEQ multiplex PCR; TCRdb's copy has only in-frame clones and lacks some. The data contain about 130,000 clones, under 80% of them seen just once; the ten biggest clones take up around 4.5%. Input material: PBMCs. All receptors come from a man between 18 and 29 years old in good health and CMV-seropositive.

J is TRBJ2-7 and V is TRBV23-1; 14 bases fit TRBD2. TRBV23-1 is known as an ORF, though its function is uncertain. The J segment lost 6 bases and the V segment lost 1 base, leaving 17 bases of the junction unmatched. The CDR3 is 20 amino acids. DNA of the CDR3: TGCGCCAGCAGTCAATGGGGGGGACTAGCGGGAGAGATGGTGACTGGCGAGCAGTACTTC. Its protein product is CASSQWGGLAGEMVTGEQYF.

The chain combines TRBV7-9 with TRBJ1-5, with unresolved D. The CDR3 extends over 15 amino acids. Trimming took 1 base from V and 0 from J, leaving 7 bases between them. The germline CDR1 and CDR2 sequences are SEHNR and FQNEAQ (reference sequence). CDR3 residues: CASSLGADSNQPQHF. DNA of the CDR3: TGTGCCAGCAGCTTAGGGGCAGATAGCAATCAGCCCCAGCATTTT.

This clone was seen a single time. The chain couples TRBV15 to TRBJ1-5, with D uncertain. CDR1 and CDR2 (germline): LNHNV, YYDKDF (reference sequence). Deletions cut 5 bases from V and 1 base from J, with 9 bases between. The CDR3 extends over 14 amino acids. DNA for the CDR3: TGTGCCACCAGCCCTTTCTCGAGCAATCAGCCCCAGCATTTT. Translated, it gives CATSPFSSNQPQHF.

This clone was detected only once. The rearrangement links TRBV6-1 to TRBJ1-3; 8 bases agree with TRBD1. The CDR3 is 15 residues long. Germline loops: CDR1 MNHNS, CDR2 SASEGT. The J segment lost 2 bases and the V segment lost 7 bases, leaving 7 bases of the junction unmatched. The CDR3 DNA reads TGTGCCAGCATCCGCAGGACAGGGACTGGAAACACCATATATTTT. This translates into CASIRRTGTGNTIYF.

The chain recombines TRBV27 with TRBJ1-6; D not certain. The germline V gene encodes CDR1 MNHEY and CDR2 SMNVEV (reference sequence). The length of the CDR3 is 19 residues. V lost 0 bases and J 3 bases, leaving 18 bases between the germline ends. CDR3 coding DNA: TGTGCCAGCAGTTTATCTTGGACTCATGGACGGCACTATAATTCACCCCTCCACTTT. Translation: CASSLSWTHGRHYNSPLHF.

Here the CDR3 reads CASSTSRGAGVFHEQYF. Written as DNA, the CDR3 is TGTGCCAGCTCAACTTCAAGAGGGGCGGGAGTGTTCCACGAGCAGTACTTC. The chain employs TRBV18 and TRBJ2-7, with 7 nucleotides matching TRBD2. The J segment lost 5 bases and the V segment lost 5 bases, leaving 18 bases of the junction unmatched. CDR3 length equals 17 residues. Germline CDR1 reads KGHSH; CDR2 reads LQKENI.

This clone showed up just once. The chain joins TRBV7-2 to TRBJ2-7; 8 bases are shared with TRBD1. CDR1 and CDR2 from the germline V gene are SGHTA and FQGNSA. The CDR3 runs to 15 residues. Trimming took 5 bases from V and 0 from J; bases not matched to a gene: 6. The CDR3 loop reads CASSPRTGTSYEQYF. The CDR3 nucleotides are TGTGCCAGCAGCCCTCGGACAGGGACCTCCTACGAGCAGTACTTC.

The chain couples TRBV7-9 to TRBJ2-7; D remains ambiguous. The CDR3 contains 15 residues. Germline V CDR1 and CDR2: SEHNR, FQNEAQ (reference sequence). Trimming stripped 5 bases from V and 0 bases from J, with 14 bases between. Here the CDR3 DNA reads TGTGCCAGCAGCCTCGACGGGTTAAGCTCCTACGAGCAGTACTTC. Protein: CASSLDGLSSYEQYF.

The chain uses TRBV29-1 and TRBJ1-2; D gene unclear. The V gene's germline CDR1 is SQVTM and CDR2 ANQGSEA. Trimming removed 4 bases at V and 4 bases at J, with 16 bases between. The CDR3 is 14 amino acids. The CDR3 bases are TGCAGCGTTGTTTTTCGGGGAGAGAGCTATGGCTACACCTTC. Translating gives CSVVFRGESYGYTF.

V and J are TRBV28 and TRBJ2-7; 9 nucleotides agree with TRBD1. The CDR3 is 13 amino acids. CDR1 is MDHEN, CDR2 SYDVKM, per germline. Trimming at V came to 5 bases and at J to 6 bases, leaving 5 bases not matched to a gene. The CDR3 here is CASSLGQGREQYF. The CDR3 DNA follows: TGTGCCAGCAGTCTGGGACAGGGTCGCGAGCAGTACTTC. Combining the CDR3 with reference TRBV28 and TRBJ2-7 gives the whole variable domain DVKVTQSSRYLVKRTGEKVFLECVQDMDHENMFWYRQDPGLGLRLIYFSYDVKMKEKGDIPEGYSVSREKKERFSLILESASTNQTSMYLCASSLGQGREQYFGPGTRLTVT.

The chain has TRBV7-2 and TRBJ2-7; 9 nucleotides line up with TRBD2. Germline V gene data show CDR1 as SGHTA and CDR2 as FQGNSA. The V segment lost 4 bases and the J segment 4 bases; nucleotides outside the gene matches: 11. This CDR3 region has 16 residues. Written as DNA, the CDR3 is TGTGCCAGCAGCTCCCCCCGGGCTAGCGGGGAGTACGAGCAGTACTTC. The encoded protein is CASSSPRASGEYEQYF.

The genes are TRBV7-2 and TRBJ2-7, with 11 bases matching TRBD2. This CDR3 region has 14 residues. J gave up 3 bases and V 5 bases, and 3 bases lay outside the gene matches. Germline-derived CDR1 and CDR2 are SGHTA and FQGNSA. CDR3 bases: TGTGCCAGCAGCGTTACTAGCGGGAGCTACGAGCAGTACTTC. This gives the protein CASSVTSGSYEQYF.

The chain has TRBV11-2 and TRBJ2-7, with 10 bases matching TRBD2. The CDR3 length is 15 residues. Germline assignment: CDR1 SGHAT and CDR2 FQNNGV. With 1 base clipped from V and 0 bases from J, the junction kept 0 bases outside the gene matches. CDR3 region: CASSLGTSGSYEQYF. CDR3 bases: TGTGCCAGCAGCTTAGGGACTAGCGGCTCCTACGAGCAGTACTTC.

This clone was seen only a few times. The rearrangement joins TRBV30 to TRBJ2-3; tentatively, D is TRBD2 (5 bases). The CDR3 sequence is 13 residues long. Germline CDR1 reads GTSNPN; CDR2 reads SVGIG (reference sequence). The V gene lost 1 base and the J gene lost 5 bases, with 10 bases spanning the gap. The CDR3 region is CAWSELARDTQYF. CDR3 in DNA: TGTGCCTGGAGTGAGCTAGCAAGAGATACGCAGTATTTT. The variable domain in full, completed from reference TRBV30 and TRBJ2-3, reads SQTIHQWPATLVQPVGSPLSLECTVEGTSNPNLYWYRQAAGRGLQLLFYSVGIGQISSEVPQNLSASRPQDRQFILSSKKLLLSDSGFYLCAWSELARDTQYFGPGTRLTVL.

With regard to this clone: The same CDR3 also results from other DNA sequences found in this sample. CDR3 sequence (DNA): TGTGCCAGCTCACCAACGGGGAGCACAGATACGCAGTATTTT. As protein: CASSPTGSTDTQYF. The rearrangement joins TRBV18 to TRBJ2-3; tentative D call: TRBD2 (5 bases). CDR1 and CDR2 from the germline V gene are KGHSH and LQKENI. V lost 2 bases, J lost 0 bases, and 6 bases lay in between. This CDR3 comprises 14 residues. Variable domain in full (rest from reference TRBV18 and TRBJ2-3): NAGVMQNPRHLVRRRGQEARLRCSPMKGHSHVYWYRQLPEEGLKFMVYLQKENIIDESGMPKERFSAEFPKEGPSILRIQQVVRGDSAAYFCASSPTGSTDTQYFGPGTRLTVL.

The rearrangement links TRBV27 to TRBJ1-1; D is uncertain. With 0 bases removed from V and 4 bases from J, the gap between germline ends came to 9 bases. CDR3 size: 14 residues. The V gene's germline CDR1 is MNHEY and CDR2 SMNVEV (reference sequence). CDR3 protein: CASSLSVRPTEAFF. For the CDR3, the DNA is TGTGCCAGCAGTTTATCTGTCCGTCCCACTGAAGCTTTCTTT.

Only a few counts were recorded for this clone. Here the CDR3 DNA reads TGTGCCAGCAGCGCCCTGGGCTTGGGCTACAATGAGCAGTTCTTC. It codes for CASSALGLGYNEQFF. V usage is TRBV9 and J usage is TRBJ2-1; D gene unclear. The CDR3 totals 15 residues. The germline gives CDR1 SGDLS, CDR2 YYNGEE. Trimming left V 3 bases short and J 3 bases short, with 13 bases between.

CDR3 residues: CASSTPGLAVEQFF. In nucleotides, the CDR3 is TGTGCCAGCAGCACCCCGGGACTAGCGGTAGAGCAGTTCTTC. The chain is built from TRBV7-6 and TRBJ2-1; TRBD2 agrees at 11 bases. CDR3 size: 14 residues. Trimming took 5 bases from V and 10 from J; bases not matched to a gene: 7. The germline CDR1 and CDR2 sequences are SGHVS and FNYEAQ.